These 23 T cell receptor beta chains came from one sample sequenced in a study of T-cell memory formation after mild COVID-19. TCRdb ran MiXCR on the 5' RACE reads and lists one entry per CDR3 protein. The sample lists some 600,000 distinct CDR3 sequences, 17% seen once, with about 8.6% in the top ten. Sequencing was carried out using PBMCs or a T cell subset sorted from them (not recorded which). These receptors all come from an adult woman who had mild COVID-19 (a few samples of this study predate the infection). Cell type and time point are not known.

The chain employs TRBV30 and TRBJ1-5; TRBD1 agrees at 9 bases. J gave up 9 bases and V 0 bases, and 3 bases lay outside the gene matches. Looked up from germline, CDR1 is GTSNPN and CDR2 is SVGIG (reference sequence). The CDR3 is made up of 13 amino acids. The CDR3 reads CAWSVTGGWPQHF. The CDR3 nucleotides read TGTGCCTGGAGTGTTACAGGGGGCTGGCCCCAGCATTTT.

This clonotype was seen more than once but under ten times. DNA for the CDR3: TGTGCCAGCAGCTTGCAGTTGGGCGGCAATCAGCCCCAGCATTTT. Its protein product is CASSLQLGGNQPQHF. The rearrangement joins TRBV5-5 to TRBJ1-5; D not certain. The V gene lost 1 base and the J gene lost 2 bases, with 10 bases spanning the gap. CDR1 and CDR2 from the germline V gene are SGHKS and YYEKEE (reference sequence). The CDR3 sequence is 15 residues long.

This clonotype has only a few counts. The rearrangement uses TRBV19 and TRBJ2-7, with 9 bases fitting TRBD2. V lost 6 bases to trimming and J lost 6 bases; unmatched junction nucleotides: 9. The CDR3 is made up of 14 amino acids. Germline V gene data show CDR1 as LNHDA and CDR2 as SQIVND (reference sequence). CDR3 DNA sequence: TGTGCCAGTAGGGAGAGCGGGAGGACGAGCGAGCAGTACTTC. This gives the protein CASRESGRTSEQYF.

V usage is TRBV7-2 and J usage is TRBJ2-1; D is ambiguous. The CDR3 runs 15 residues. V was pared by 0 bases and J by 8 bases, with 14 bases between. From germline, CDR1 is SGHTA and CDR2 FQGNSA. The CDR3 loop reads CASSLAVAIGDEQFF. CDR3 nucleotide sequence: TGTGCCAGCAGCTTAGCGGTTGCGATTGGCGATGAGCAGTTCTTC.

The chain couples TRBV19 to TRBJ2-1, with 7 bases aligning to TRBD2. Germline V gives CDR1 LNHDA, CDR2 SQIVND (reference sequence). The V and J ends lost 6 bases and 7 bases, in that order; junction bases with no gene match: 3. The CDR3 runs to 12 residues. The CDR3 DNA follows: TGTGCCAGTAGAACCGGGGGGAATGAGCAGTTCTTC. Translation gives CASRTGGNEQFF.

The sample holds many counts of this clonotype. The chain carries TRBV15 and TRBJ2-2; either TRBD1 or TRBD2 may supply D (6 bases each). Germline V gives CDR1 LNHNV, CDR2 YYDKDF (reference sequence). This CDR3 is built from 14 residues. Trimming cost V 0 bases and J 6 bases, with 8 bases left between them. Here the CDR3 DNA reads TGTGCCACCAGCAGAGACGGGGGCCCCGGGGAGCTGTTTTTT. Protein sequence: CATSRDGGPGELFF.

This clonotype appeared a few times. The chain joins TRBV7-6 to TRBJ2-2, with 8 bases that match TRBD2. This CDR3 has 15 residues. V shed 5 bases, J shed 3 bases, and the junction held 5 bases outside the gene matches. Germline V gene data show CDR1 as SGHVS and CDR2 as FNYEAQ. The CDR3 DNA is TGTGCCAGCAGCACGGGGGGGGAATACACCGGGGAGCTGTTTTTT. It codes for CASSTGGEYTGELFF. The full variable domain, its missing parts supplied by reference TRBV7-6 and TRBJ2-2, is GAGVSQSPRYKVTKRGQDVALRCDPISGHVSLYWYRQALGQGPEFLTYFNYEAQQDKSGLPNDRFSAERPEGSISTLTIQRTEQRDSAMYRCASSTGGEYTGELFFGEGSRLTVL.

This clonotype was recorded a few times. The chain combines TRBV12-3 or TRBV12-4 with TRBJ2-2; 7 bases line up with TRBD1. V gave up 6 bases and J gave up 1 base; unmatched junction bases: 5. This CDR3 contains 15 residues. CDR3 DNA sequence: TGTGCCAGCAGCACCCGACAGGGGAACACCGGGGAGCTGTTTTTT. Encoded protein: CASSTRQGNTGELFF.

V is TRBV5-5 and J is TRBJ2-1, with D possibly matching TRBD1 (5 bases). V was cut by 4 bases and J by 0 bases, with 17 bases left in between. Looked up from germline, CDR1 is SGHKS and CDR2 is YYEKEE (reference sequence). CDR3 length: 17 residues. The CDR3 nucleotides read TGTGCCAGCAGCGTGACAGTCAATTCTTTCTCCTACAATGAGCAGTTCTTC. Protein product: CASSVTVNSFSYNEQFF.

V usage is TRBV15 and J usage is TRBJ2-7; D might be TRBD1 or TRBD2, each matching 5 bases. The CDR3 covers 15 residues. With 3 bases removed from V and 1 base from J, the gap between germline ends came to 13 bases. CDR1 is LNHNV, CDR2 YYDKDF, per germline (reference sequence). CDR3 loop: CATSSYKGPSYEQYF. In nucleotides, the CDR3 is TGTGCCACCAGCAGTTACAAGGGACCTTCCTACGAGCAGTACTTC.

This clonotype occurred a few times. J is TRBJ1-1 and V is TRBV19, with D possibly being TRBD1 (6 bases). This CDR3 has 14 residues. CDR1 is LNHDA and CDR2 is SQIVND in the germline V gene (reference sequence). V lost 8 bases to trimming and J lost 0 bases, with 13 bases between them. The CDR3 spells CASSPGEVNTEAFF. The DNA for the CDR3 is TGTGCCAGTTCTCCAGGGGAGGTGAACACTGAAGCTTTCTTT.

This clonotype was counted ten times or more. V is TRBV4-3 and J is TRBJ2-5, with D uncertain. Germline V gives CDR1 LGHNA, CDR2 YSLEER. The CDR3 sequence is 14 residues long. With 1 base removed from V and 2 bases from J, the gap between germline ends came to 8 bases. CDR3 DNA sequence: TGCGCCAGCAGCCAAGGAACAGCTCAAGAGACCCAGTACTTC. Its translation is CASSQGTAQETQYF.

This clonotype has a handful of counts. This CDR3 is CSVGRRASGRTRGTDTQYF. The CDR3 DNA sequence: TGCAGCGTTGGTAGAAGGGCTAGCGGGAGGACTCGGGGCACAGATACGCAGTATTTT. This chain links TRBV29-1 with TRBJ2-3; 11 positions agree with TRBD2. In germline, CDR1 is SQVTM, CDR2 ANQGSEA. V lost 4 bases and J lost 1; bases outside the gene matches: 16. This CDR3 has 19 amino acids.

This clonotype was seen a handful of times. This chain connects TRBV12-3 or TRBV12-4 to TRBJ1-5, with a tentative D call TRBD1 (6 bases). The CDR3 loop spans 15 amino acids. Trimming shortened V by 5 bases and J by 2 bases, and 13 bases separated the two germline ends. This CDR3 is CASSPAGAGNQPQHF. DNA of the CDR3: TGTGCCAGCAGTCCCGCAGGGGCTGGCAATCAGCCCCAGCATTTT.

The rearrangement uses TRBV11-3 and TRBJ2-3, with 9 bases that match TRBD2. Germline V CDR1 and CDR2: SGHNT, YENEEA. The V and J ends lost 0 bases and 0 bases, in that order; junction bases with no gene match: 1. The CDR3 extends over 16 amino acids. The CDR3 protein is CASSLDSGGSTDTQYF. CDR3 DNA: TGTGCCAGCAGCTTAGACAGCGGGGGGAGCACAGATACGCAGTATTTT.

The chain has TRBV7-2 and TRBJ2-3; D is ambiguous. V shed 3 bases and J shed 3 bases, with 7 bases lying between them. The CDR3 sequence is 13 residues long. Germline V CDR1 and CDR2: SGHTA, FQGNSA. The CDR3 spells CASSLDETDTQYF. For the CDR3, the DNA is TGTGCCAGCAGCTTGGATGAGACAGATACGCAGTATTTT.

CDR3 bases: TGTGCCACCAGTGATAGGGCAGTCACAGATACGCAGTATTTT. Its protein is CATSDRAVTDTQYF. The chain joins TRBV24-1 to TRBJ2-3, with unresolved D. This CDR3 is built from 14 residues. V was shortened by 3 bases and J by 2 bases, with 8 bases between the two germline ends. In germline, CDR1 is KGHDR, CDR2 SFDVKD.

This clonotype showed up just a few times. The V gene is TRBV5-1, the J gene TRBJ2-7; TRBD1 agrees at 7 bases. Germline V lookup: CDR1 SGHRS, CDR2 YFSETQ. This CDR3 is built from 14 residues. With V trimmed by 0 bases and J by 3 bases, 3 bases remained unmatched. The DNA of the CDR3 is TGCGCCAGCAGCTTGGAGACAGGGTACTACGAGCAGTACTTC. Translation: CASSLETGYYEQYF.

Only a few counts were recorded for this clonotype. The V and J genes are TRBV27 and TRBJ2-3; 7 bases agree with TRBD1. The CDR3 runs to 14 residues. Germline V gives CDR1 MNHEY, CDR2 SMNVEV (reference sequence). The trim removed 5 bases at V and 6 bases at J, leaving 8 bases unmatched. CDR3 nucleotides: TGTGCCAGCAGTACCCGACAGGGTTTGGATACGCAGTATTTT. Translation gives CASSTRQGLDTQYF.

The V gene is TRBV27, the J gene TRBJ2-3; D is uncertain. The CDR3 loop spans 13 amino acids. Germline assignment: CDR1 MNHEY and CDR2 SMNVEV (reference sequence). Trimming cost V 4 bases and J 2 bases, with 7 bases left between them. CDR3 sequence reads: CASSWIATDTQYF. CDR3 bases: TGTGCCAGCAGTTGGATAGCCACAGATACGCAGTATTTT.

This clonotype was seen at least ten times. V is TRBV5-1 and J is TRBJ1-1, with 8 bases lining up with TRBD1. J gave up 1 base and V 4 bases, and 3 bases lay outside the gene matches. The CDR3 has 14 amino acids. Per germline, CDR1 SGHRS and CDR2 YFSETQ. The chain's CDR3 is CASSPGTGNTEAFF. DNA of the CDR3: TGCGCCAGCAGCCCCGGGACAGGGAACACTGAAGCTTTCTTT. Together with reference TRBV5-1 and TRBJ1-1, the CDR3 gives the full variable domain: KAGVTQTPRYLIKTRGQQVTLSCSPISGHRSVSWYQQTPGQGLQFLFEYFSETQRNKGNFPGRFSGRQFSNSRSEMNVSTLELGDSALYLCASSPGTGNTEAFFGQGTRLTVV.

This clonotype appeared a few times. Compared with germline, one end of the junction differs, possibly owing to a read error. V usage is TRBV7-9 and J usage is TRBJ2-2; D uncertain. CDR1 is SEHNR and CDR2 is FQNEAQ in the germline V gene (reference sequence). There are 16 residues in the CDR3. CDR3 amino acids: CASSLRTLLLTEELFF. The CDR3 nucleotides are TGTGCCAGCAGCTTAAGGACGCTGCTCCTCACCGAGGAGCTGTTTTTT.

This chain uses TRBV24-1 with TRBJ1-2, with D tentatively TRBD1 (5 bases). Germline V gene data show CDR1 as KGHDR and CDR2 as SFDVKD. Between the trimmed V and J ends, which lost 4 bases and 7 bases, there was a span of 12 bases. This CDR3 is built from 13 residues. The CDR3 loop is CATSERGPSGYTF. The CDR3 DNA sequence: TGTGCCACCAGTGAGAGGGGCCCTAGTGGCTACACCTTC.